This T cell receptor beta chain originates from a study of T cell responses to AZD1222 COVID-19 vaccine. Study-wide findings and caveats: Nearly half of the spike-specific TCRs reportedly recognize variant regions that carry no mutations.

Germline V gene lookup returns CDR1 SEHNR and CDR2 FQNEAQ (reference sequence). V lost 5 bases and J lost 8, with 16 bases in between. The CDR3 loop spans 14 amino acids. In regard to this clone: The antigen is unknown.

Profiled with immunoSEQ multiplex PCR; TCRdb holds only in-frame clones, not every one. The sample has approximately 180,000 clones; 92% are singletons. This specimen was peripheral blood, taken on day 0 of AZD1222 vaccination. This receptor was taken from an adult in good health. V usage is TRBV7-9 and J usage is TRBJ2-1, with D unclear. The CDR3, as DNA: TGTGCCAGCAGCCTTTATGATACCCGCCATGAGCAGTTCTTC. This gives the protein CASSLYDTRHEQFF.